Listed below are T cell receptor beta chains from one sample, sequenced in a study of blood T cells in healthy people across ages. TCRdb recomputed calls from the 5' RACE reads with MiXCR, one row per CDR3 protein. The sample carries about 1.5 million distinct CDR3 sequences, approximately 43% recorded once. The source material was blood. These receptors all come from a woman aged 18-29 years in good health. CDR3s include the opening cysteine and the closing phenylalanine or tryptophan. The order of the fields is J gene, V gene, D gene, clone size, CDR3 protein, CDR3 DNA. D genes are given only for firm matches. Size tells how often a clone was seen (once, few, many) or the class of an expanded clone, and some rows leave it out.

TRBJ2-1 TRBV27 TRBD1 few CASSLVGGESYNEQFF TGTGCCAGCAGTTTGGTAGGGGGCGAATCCTACAATGAGCAGTTCTTC
TRBJ1-5 TRBV3-1 TRBD1 - CASSQGDRALAQPQHF TGTGCCAGCAGCCAAGGTGACAGGGCCTTAGCTCAGCCCCAGCATTTT
TRBJ2-4 TRBV7-2 - few CASSLRRDGNIQYF TGTGCCAGCAGCTTAAGGCGGGACGGAAACATTCAGTACTTC
TRBJ1-1 TRBV12-3/TRBV12-4 - - CASSFGGQRNTEAFF TGTGCCAGCAGTTTTGGTGGACAGCGGAACACTGAAGCTTTCTTT
TRBJ2-3 TRBV18 TRBD2 few CASSRIGTSGADTQYF TGTGCCAGCTCACGTATCGGGACTAGCGGCGCAGATACGCAGTATTTT
TRBJ1-5 TRBV6-6 TRBD1 - CASSYYRGGNQPQHF TGTGCCAGCAGTTACTACAGGGGGGGAAATCAGCCCCAGCATTTT
TRBJ2-7 TRBV28 - few CASSLKLRAADSSYEQYF TGTGCCAGCAGTTTAAAGTTGCGGGCGGCGGACTCGTCCTACGAGCAGTACTTC
TRBJ2-4 TRBV4-1 - - CASSHTYLAKNIQYF TGCGCCAGCAGCCACACATACCTAGCCAAAAACATTCAGTACTTC
TRBJ2-1 TRBV12-3/TRBV12-4 - - CASRLGAAGNEQFF TGTGCCAGCAGATTAGGAGCGGCGGGGAATGAGCAGTTCTTC
TRBJ1-1 TRBV7-2 TRBD1 - CASSLARDREGEAFF TGTGCCAGCAGCTTAGCCCGGGACAGGGAGGGTGAAGCTTTCTTT
TRBJ1-6 TRBV21-1 - few CASRDSRKLSLHF TGTGCCAGCCGTGATTCGAGAAAGTTATCCCTCCACTTT
TRBJ2-7 TRBV6-2/TRBV6-3 - - CASSYSETSSIYEQYF TGTGCCAGCAGTTACTCAGAGACTAGTTCCATCTACGAGCAGTACTTC
TRBJ2-7 TRBV20-1 - - CSASAGTIPYEQYF TGCAGTGCTAGTGCCGGGACCATCCCCTACGAGCAGTACTTC
TRBJ2-3 TRBV6-2/TRBV6-3 - - CASTTRKDTQYF TGTGCCAGCACTACCCGGAAGGATACGCAGTATTTT
TRBJ1-1 TRBV20-1 TRBD1 - CSARGGQGLTEAFF TGCAGTGCTAGAGGGGGACAGGGGCTCACTGAAGCTTTCTTT
TRBJ1-6 TRBV2 - few CASTELGGHNSPLHF TGTGCCAGCACGGAGCTTGGCGGCCATAATTCACCCCTCCACTTT
TRBJ1-1 TRBV3-1 - few CASSQGAGGNTEAFF TGTGCCAGCAGCCAAGGGGCAGGAGGGAACACTGAAGCTTTCTTT
TRBJ2-1 TRBV6-2/TRBV6-3 - - CASSDEGGEQFF TGTGCCAGCAGTGACGAAGGCGGTGAGCAGTTCTTC
TRBJ2-3 TRBV7-2 - few CASTPITDTQYF TGTGCCAGCACCCCTATCACAGATACGCAGTATTTT
TRBJ2-7 TRBV11-1 TRBD2 - CASSLTGLAGASQQYF TGTGCCAGCAGCTTAACGGGACTAGCGGGAGCATCCCAGCAGTACTTC
TRBJ1-2 TRBV6-2/TRBV6-3 - few CASRQGIYGYTF TGTGCCAGCAGGCAGGGGATTTATGGCTACACCTTC
TRBJ1-5 TRBV9 - few CASSSTGKDQPQHF TGTGCCAGCAGCTCGACAGGAAAAGATCAGCCCCAGCATTTT
TRBJ1-1 TRBV28 - - CASREQGFDEAFF TGTGCCAGCAGAGAGCAGGGGTTCGATGAAGCTTTCTTT
TRBJ2-7 TRBV19 TRBD2 - CASSIPLAGGYNEQYF TGTGCCAGTAGTATCCCGCTAGCGGGGGGATACAATGAGCAGTACTTC
TRBJ2-1 TRBV20-1 - - CSANLPSYNEQFF TGCAGTGCTAACCTACCTTCCTACAATGAGCAGTTCTTC
TRBJ1-1 TRBV3-1 - few CASSIGRRTNTEAFF TGTGCCAGCAGTATTGGACGGAGAACGAACACTGAAGCTTTCTTT
TRBJ2-1 TRBV10-3 - - CASKGEGEQFF TGTGCCAGCAAGGGGGAGGGTGAGCAGTTCTTC
TRBJ1-2 TRBV4-2 - - CASSQGGNSYGYTF TGTGCCAGCAGCCAAGGGGGAAATTCCTATGGCTACACCTTC
TRBJ1-4 TRBV2 TRBD1 few CASSPTTGGGEKLFF TGTGCCAGCAGCCCAACGACAGGGGGAGGCGAAAAACTGTTTTTT
TRBJ1-4 TRBV25-1 - few CASSERGEKLFF TGTGCCAGCAGTGAAAGGGGGGAAAAACTGTTTTTT
TRBJ1-1 TRBV5-5 - - CVSSSHTGMNTEAFF TGTGTCAGCAGTTCCCACACGGGGATGAACACTGAAGCTTTCTTT
TRBJ2-1 TRBV20-1 TRBD1 once CSAVRGLLAGGVDNEQFF TGCAGTGCTGTCCGTGGACTTCTGGCAGGGGGTGTGGACAATGAGCAGTTCTTC
TRBJ2-3 TRBV7-2 TRBD2 few CASSFFSGVSTDTQYF TGTGCCAGCAGCTTTTTTAGCGGGGTCAGCACAGATACGCAGTATTTT